This TCR beta chain was sequenced in a study of glioma-infiltrating T cells after dendritic cell vaccination (dated by TCRdb to between 2015 and 2016). Some background on the complete study: A cohort of approximately 15 glioblastoma patients from Phase I and II dendritic cell vaccination trials was included, of whom 9 were newly diagnosed and 6 had recurrent disease. Autologous tumor lysate-pulsed dendritic cell vaccination was administered to the patients between about 2003 and 2013. Survival after dendritic cell vaccination was correlated with TCR sequencing metrics such as TIL content and the overlap between tumor and blood repertoires. Each patient was given three intradermal dendritic cell vaccine injections, spaced two weeks apart, in the arm below the axilla. The vaccine consisted of monocyte-derived dendritic cells cultured less than eight days with IL-4 and GM-CSF, then pulsed overnight with autologous tumor lysate. In glioblastoma patients vaccinated with dendritic cells, deep sequencing of TCR beta CDR3 regions served to measure tumor-infiltrating lymphocyte content and to compare repertoires between tumor and blood. Beyond this particular receptor, the publication reports: Higher estimated pretreatment TIL content predicted longer time to progression and overall survival after dendritic cell vaccination. The TCR overlap response model with three groups was called speculative and said to need prospective validation. The cohort was small and heterogeneous, only a few patients had full blood and tumor sets, and even fewer had initial-recurrent tumor pairs. TCR clonality showed no direct relationship with survival, which suggests that a diverse polyclonal response may be important.

CDR3 length: 13 amino acids, cysteine to phenylalanine. The DNA shown is the 39-base CDR3, in frame from base 1. The germline V gene (reference sequence) sets CDR1 to SSHAT and CDR2 to FNYEAQ. The sample's time point label, decoded: after dendritic cell vaccination, including at tumor progression/relapse. Selection of patients required sufficient residual fresh-frozen tumor tissue and over two years of available survival data. Although molecular status otherwise differed among the glioblastoma patients, no patient had an isocitrate dehydrogenase mutation. PBMC were collected before vaccination, two weeks after the third vaccination, and at tumor progression when it occurred. The Qiagen DNeasy Blood extraction Kit was used for extraction of genomic DNA. TCRB CDR3 regions were amplified from 2 ug genomic DNA, or all available DNA if less, using the immunoSEQ assay. The multiplex PCR relied on 60 forward primers for TCR V beta segments and 13 reverse primers for J beta segments. To estimate reads per starting template, synthetic control templates were spiked into each sample at limiting dilution. The Illumina HiSeq System generated 87 bp sequencing reads. Under the source paper's analysis protocol: To remove PCR and sequencing errors, closely related sequences were merged with a nearest neighbor algorithm. TCR overlap was defined as the percentage of unique tumor TCR beta sequences that were also found in the peripheral blood of the same patient. In its TCRdb copy, this immuneACCESS table keeps in-frame sequences only and misses some clones. Where compared with another copy, unresolved V genes explain less than half of these, and the others have no known cause. V, J and clone size are those of that table, while D and trimming were read from the DNA. The sample table shows approximately 62,000 clones, and around nine tenths are seen once. The ten most abundant clones make up around a tenth of the sample.

With regard to this clone: Its antigen has not been determined. The germline gene is not matched at one end of the junction; a read error may be the cause.

This chain is built from TRBV7-7 and TRBJ2-7; the best D guess is TRBD2, with 5 bases matching. This sample comprised blood, obtained after dendritic cell vaccination. This receptor was taken from a human donor with glioblastoma. The CDR3 region has the sequence CASSNEGSYEQYF. DNA sequence: TGTGCTAGCAGTAATGAGGGTTCCTACGAGCAGTACTTC.